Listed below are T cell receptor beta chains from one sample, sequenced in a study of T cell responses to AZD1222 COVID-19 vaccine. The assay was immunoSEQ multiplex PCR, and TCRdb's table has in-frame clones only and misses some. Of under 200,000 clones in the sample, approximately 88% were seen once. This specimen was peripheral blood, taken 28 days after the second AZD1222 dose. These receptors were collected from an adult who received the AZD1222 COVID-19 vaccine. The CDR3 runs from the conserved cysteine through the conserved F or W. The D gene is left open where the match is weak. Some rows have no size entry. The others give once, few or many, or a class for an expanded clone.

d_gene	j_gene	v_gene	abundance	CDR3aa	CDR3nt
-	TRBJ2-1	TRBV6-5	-	CASSQGWYYNEQFF	TGTGCCAGCAGTCAGGGATGGTACTACAATGAGCAGTTCTTC
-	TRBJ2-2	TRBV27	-	CASSRNTGELFF	TGTGCCAGCAGTAGGAACACCGGGGAGCTGTTTTTT
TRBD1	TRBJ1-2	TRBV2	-	CASSQGANGGYTF	TGTGCCAGCAGTCAGGGGGCTAACGGGGGCTACACCTTC
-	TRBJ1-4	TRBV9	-	CASSVEGGLLEKLFF	TGTGCCAGCAGCGTAGAGGGGGGACTATTAGAAAAACTGTTTTTT
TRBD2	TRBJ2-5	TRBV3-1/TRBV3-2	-	CASSQDSSFAGTRQETQYF	TGTGCCAGCAGCCAAGACTCTAGCTTCGCCGGGACTAGACAAGAGACCCAGTACTTC
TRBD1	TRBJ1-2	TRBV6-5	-	CASSYSRDSYGYTF	TGTGCCAGCAGTTACTCCCGGGACAGCTATGGCTACACCTTC
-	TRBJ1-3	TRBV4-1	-	CASSQEVANIGNTIYF	TGCGCCAGCAGCCAAGAGGTCGCGAACATCGGAAACACCATATATTTT
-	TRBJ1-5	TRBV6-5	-	CASSRVAHQPQHF	TGTGCCAGCAGCCGCGTGGCGCATCAGCCCCAGCATTTT
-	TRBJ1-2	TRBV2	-	CANARRDGVGYTF	TGTGCCAACGCGCGGAGAGATGGGGTCGGCTACACCTTC
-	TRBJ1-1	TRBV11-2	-	CASSARLTGPGTEAFF	TGTGCCAGCAGCGCCCGATTGACAGGACCAGGCACTGAAGCTTTCTTT
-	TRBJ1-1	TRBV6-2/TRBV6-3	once	CASSYSPGTSEAFF	TGTGCCAGCAGTTACTCACCGGGCACCTCTGAAGCTTTCTTT
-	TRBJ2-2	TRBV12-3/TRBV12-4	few	CASSLELWELFF	TGTGCCAGCAGTTTAGAGCTTTGGGAGCTGTTTTTT
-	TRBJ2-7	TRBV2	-	CASSYGPYEQYF	TGTGCCAGCAGTTATGGACCCTACGAGCAGTACTTC
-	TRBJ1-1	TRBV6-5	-	CASSPSPGADTEAFF	TGTGCCAGCAGCCCATCCCCAGGGGCAGACACTGAAGCTTTCTTT
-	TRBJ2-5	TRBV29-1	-	CSGVPYQETQYF	TGCAGCGGTGTACCCTACCAAGAGACCCAGTACTTC
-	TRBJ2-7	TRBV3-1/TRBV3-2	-	CASSQGSWQTSYEQYF	TGTGCCAGCAGCCAAGGAAGCTGGCAGACCTCCTACGAGCAGTACTTC
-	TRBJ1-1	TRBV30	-	CAWSVLGNTEAFF	TGTGCCTGGAGTGTTTTGGGTAACACTGAAGCTTTCTTT
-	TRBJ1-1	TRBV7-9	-	CAGEGRRNTEAFF	TGTGCCGGCGAGGGACGAAGGAACACTGAAGCTTTCTTT
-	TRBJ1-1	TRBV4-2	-	CASSQGPLQPRGTEAFF	TGTGCCAGCAGCCAAGGGCCCTTACAGCCAAGGGGCACTGAAGCTTTCTTT
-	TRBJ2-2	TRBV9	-	CASSGPGSGPYTGELFF	TGTGCCAGCAGCGGGCCCGGGTCCGGGCCCTACACCGGGGAGCTGTTTTTT
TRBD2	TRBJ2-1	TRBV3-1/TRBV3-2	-	CASSQGQLAGGAYNEQFF	TGTGCCAGCAGCCAGGGCCAATTAGCGGGGGGCGCCTACAATGAGCAGTTCTTC
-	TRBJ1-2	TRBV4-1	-	CASSQAQGFNYGYTF	TGCGCCAGCAGCCAAGCCCAGGGCTTTAACTATGGCTACACCTTC
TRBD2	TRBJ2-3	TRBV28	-	CASRSGLAGGTDTQYF	TGTGCCAGCAGGTCCGGACTAGCGGGGGGGACAGATACGCAGTATTTT
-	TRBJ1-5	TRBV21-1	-	CASTLTYRDRPSRQPQHF	TGTGCCAGCACCCTAACATACAGGGATCGCCCTTCCCGGCAGCCCCAGCATTTT
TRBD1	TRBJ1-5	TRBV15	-	CATSSGDRGDNQPQHF	TGTGCCACCAGCAGTGGAGACAGGGGAGACAATCAGCCCCAGCATTTT
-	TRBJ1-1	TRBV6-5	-	CASSYRVRDTEAFF	TGTGCCAGCAGTTACAGGGTTCGGGACACTGAAGCTTTCTTT
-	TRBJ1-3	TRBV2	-	CASSEEGYSGNTIYF	TGTGCCAGCAGTGAAGAGGGATACTCTGGAAACACCATATATTTT
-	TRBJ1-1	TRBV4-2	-	CASSQEKLNTEAFF	TGTGCCAGCAGCCAAGAGAAGTTGAACACTGAAGCTTTCTTT
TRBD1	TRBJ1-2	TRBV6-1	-	CASSESRQGYGYTF	TGTGCCAGCAGTGAATCCCGACAGGGCTATGGCTACACCTTC
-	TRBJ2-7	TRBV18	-	CASSRDLNRAHEQYF	TGTGCCAGCTCACGCGACCTAAACAGGGCCCACGAGCAGTACTTC
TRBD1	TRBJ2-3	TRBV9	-	CASSALPGQSTDTQYF	TGTGCCAGCAGCGCGCTCCCGGGACAGAGCACAGATACGCAGTATTTT
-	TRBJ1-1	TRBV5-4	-	CASSLDGTEAFF	TGTGCCAGCAGCTTGGACGGCACTGAAGCTTTCTTT
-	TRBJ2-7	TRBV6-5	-	CASRGTLGPYEQYF	TGTGCCTCACGGGGCACACTGGGGCCCTACGAGCAGTACTTC
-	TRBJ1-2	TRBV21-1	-	CASENRESSHGYTF	TGTGCCAGCGAGAACAGGGAATCCTCCCATGGCTACACCTTC
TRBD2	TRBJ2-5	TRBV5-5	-	CASRQDPGGTQYF	TGTGCCAGCAGACAGGACCCGGGAGGGACCCAGTACTTC
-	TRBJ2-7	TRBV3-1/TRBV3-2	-	CASSLFRGVPRDEQYF	TGTGCCAGCAGCCTCTTCCGGGGAGTACCTCGGGACGAGCAGTACTTC
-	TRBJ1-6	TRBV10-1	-	CASSEALNSPLHF	TGCGCCAGCAGTGAGGCATTGAATTCACCCCTCCACTTT
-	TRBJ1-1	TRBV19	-	CASSPGAGRTEAFF	TGTGCCAGTAGTCCCGGTGCAGGACGGACTGAAGCTTTCTTT
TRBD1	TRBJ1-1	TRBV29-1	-	CSAAGQAGTEAFF	TGCAGCGCCGCGGGACAGGCGGGCACTGAAGCTTTCTTT
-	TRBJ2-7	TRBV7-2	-	CASSLVLRDRYYEQYF	TGTGCCAGCAGCTTAGTTCTTCGAGACAGGTACTACGAGCAGTACTTC
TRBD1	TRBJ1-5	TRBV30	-	CAWSYRGHQPQHF	TGTGCCTGGAGTTACAGGGGGCACCAGCCCCAGCATTTT
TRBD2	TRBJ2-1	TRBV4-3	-	CASSPRTSGGPLGNEQFF	TGCGCCAGCAGCCCCCGGACTAGCGGGGGACCCCTGGGCAATGAGCAGTTCTTC
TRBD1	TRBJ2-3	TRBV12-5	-	CASGLVQGGTGGYGSTDTQYF	TGTGCTAGTGGTTTGGTACAAGGGGGGACAGGGGGCTATGGTTCCACAGATACGCAGTATTTT
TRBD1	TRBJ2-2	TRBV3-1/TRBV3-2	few	CASSPTRQGLWELFF	TGTGCCAGCAGCCCGACCCGACAGGGATTATGGGAGCTGTTTTTT
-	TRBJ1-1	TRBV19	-	CASSSGTGGTEAFF	TGTGCCAGTAGCTCAGGGACCGGAGGCACTGAAGCTTTCTTT
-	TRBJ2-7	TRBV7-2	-	CASSSPASYEQYF	TGTGCCAGCAGCTCCCCGGCCTCCTACGAGCAGTACTTC
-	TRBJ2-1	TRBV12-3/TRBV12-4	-	CASSLSLNNEQFF	TGTGCCAGCAGTTTAAGTCTAAACAATGAGCAGTTCTTC
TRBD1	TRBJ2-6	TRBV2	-	CASGPDRTSGANVLTF	TGTGCCAGCGGCCCGGACAGGACCTCTGGGGCCAACGTCCTGACTTTC
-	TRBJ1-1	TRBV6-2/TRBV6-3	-	CASSSGQPFEAFF	TGTGCCAGCAGTTCCGGACAGCCTTTTGAAGCTTTCTTT